Given below is one TCR beta chain in context. Its matching antigen is unknown. Coverage ceases 3 residues before the CDR3 finishes, and the germline J gene fills in the end. Per the germline V gene, CDR1 is SNHLY and CDR2 is FYNNEI. V lost 0 bases and J lost 4, with 9 bases in between. The CDR3 has 14 amino acids. Measured with immunoSEQ multiplex PCR; TCRdb has only the in-frame clones, and not every one. The sample shows 25,000 to 30,000 clones, and approximately 22% sits with its ten largest clones. The data stem from a study of T cells in women clearing cervical HPV infection. As for the study in general: HLA type stays a possible confounder, typing being limited.

Study-level points and caveats: Unknown T-cell numbers per sample may underlie the richness differences.

The chain carries TRBV2 and TRBJ1-2; no definite D call. This TCR was recovered from a woman aged 18 to 75 with a cervical HPV16 infection that either progressed to CIN3+ or cleared (not recorded which). The source material was blood buffy coat. The part of the CDR3 DNA that was read is TGTGCCAGCAGTGAAGCGGGCCAGTCCTATGGC. This codes for CASSEAGQSYG. The complete CDR3 sequence is CASSEAGQSYGYTF.